The rows below give T cell receptor beta chains drawn from one sample of a study of T cell changes during pregnancy in multiple sclerosis. The data were produced by immunoSEQ multiplex PCR, yet TCRdb's version contains in-frame clones alone and is incomplete. The table lists 45,000 to 60,000 clones, 85% to 95% of them singletons. Specimen: CD4+ T cells from peripheral blood mononuclear cells, collected after pregnancy. These TCRs come from a female donor in good health, enrolled as a control in a pregnancy study. CDR3s include the opening cysteine and the closing phenylalanine or tryptophan. Fields, in order: CDR3 protein, CDR3 DNA, D gene, V gene, J gene, clone size. The D gene is left open where the match is weak. Rows give clone size only sometimes, using once, few, many, or a class for an expanded clone.

CDR3aa: CASHPPNRRSNTEAFF
CDR3nt: TGTGCCAGCCACCCCCCCAACCGTAGAAGTAACACTGAAGCTTTCTTT
d_gene: -
v_gene: TRBV7-9
j_gene: TRBJ1-1
abundance: -

CDR3aa: CATSRTRGLGANVLTF
CDR3nt: TGTGCCACCAGCAGAACGAGGGGGCTCGGGGCCAACGTCCTGACTTTC
d_gene: TRBD1
v_gene: TRBV15
j_gene: TRBJ2-6
abundance: -

CDR3aa: CASSASGRKADTQYF
CDR3nt: TGTGCCAGCAGTGCTAGCGGAAGGAAGGCAGATACGCAGTATTTT
d_gene: TRBD2
v_gene: TRBV6-4
j_gene: TRBJ2-3
abundance: -

CDR3aa: CASSVQAGLEEQFF
CDR3nt: TGTGCCAGCAGCGTACAGGCGGGACTTGAGGAGCAGTTCTTC
d_gene: -
v_gene: TRBV9
j_gene: TRBJ2-1
abundance: once

CDR3aa: CASSMQFNYGYTF
CDR3nt: TGTGCCAGTAGTATGCAGTTTAACTATGGCTACACCTTC
d_gene: -
v_gene: TRBV19
j_gene: TRBJ1-2
abundance: once

CDR3aa: CASSGPGSTEAFF
CDR3nt: TGTGCCAGCAGCGGGCCCGGGAGCACTGAAGCTTTCTTT
d_gene: -
v_gene: TRBV9
j_gene: TRBJ1-1
abundance: -

CDR3aa: CSVGVARSGATEAFF
CDR3nt: TGCAGCGTTGGAGTGGCGCGGTCTGGGGCGACTGAAGCTTTCTTT
d_gene: -
v_gene: TRBV29-1
j_gene: TRBJ1-1
abundance: -

CDR3aa: CASSEWQGDYEQYF
CDR3nt: TGTGCCAGCAGTGAATGGCAGGGTGACTACGAGCAGTACTTC
d_gene: -
v_gene: TRBV2
j_gene: TRBJ2-7
abundance: -

CDR3aa: CASSLGYRVSGNTIYF
CDR3nt: TGTGCCAGCAGCTTGGGTTACCGGGTCTCTGGAAACACCATATATTTT
d_gene: -
v_gene: TRBV5-6
j_gene: TRBJ1-3
abundance: -

CDR3aa: CASSRTVQETQYF
CDR3nt: TGTGCCAGCAGTAGGACAGTTCAAGAGACCCAGTACTTC
d_gene: -
v_gene: TRBV27
j_gene: TRBJ2-5
abundance: -

CDR3aa: CAGSGQGPSPSGNTIYF
CDR3nt: TGTGCCGGGAGTGGACAGGGGCCGTCCCCCTCTGGAAACACCATATATTTT
d_gene: TRBD1
v_gene: TRBV6-1
j_gene: TRBJ1-3
abundance: many

CDR3aa: CASSVDEDQPQHF
CDR3nt: TGTGCCAGCAGCGTAGATGAGGATCAGCCCCAGCATTTT
d_gene: -
v_gene: TRBV9
j_gene: TRBJ1-5
abundance: -

CDR3aa: CASSEGMGSGSQETQYF
CDR3nt: TGTGCCAGCAGCGAGGGAATGGGTAGCGGGAGCCAAGAGACCCAGTACTTC
d_gene: TRBD2
v_gene: TRBV9
j_gene: TRBJ2-5
abundance: -

CDR3aa: CASRTSGGYEQYF
CDR3nt: TGTGCCAGCAGGACTAGCGGGGGTTACGAGCAGTACTTC
d_gene: TRBD2
v_gene: TRBV25-1
j_gene: TRBJ2-7
abundance: -

CDR3aa: CASSLGGVAGNTIYF
CDR3nt: TGTGCCAGCAGCTTGGGGGGAGTTGCTGGAAACACCATATATTTT
d_gene: -
v_gene: TRBV5-4
j_gene: TRBJ1-3
abundance: -

CDR3aa: CASSSPGTGLNEQFF
CDR3nt: TGCGCCAGCAGCTCCCCCGGGACAGGGCTAAATGAGCAGTTCTTC
d_gene: TRBD1
v_gene: TRBV5-1
j_gene: TRBJ2-1
abundance: -

CDR3aa: CSVDGTGSHYGYTF
CDR3nt: TGCAGCGTTGATGGGACAGGAAGTCACTATGGCTACACCTTC
d_gene: TRBD1
v_gene: TRBV29-1
j_gene: TRBJ1-2
abundance: -